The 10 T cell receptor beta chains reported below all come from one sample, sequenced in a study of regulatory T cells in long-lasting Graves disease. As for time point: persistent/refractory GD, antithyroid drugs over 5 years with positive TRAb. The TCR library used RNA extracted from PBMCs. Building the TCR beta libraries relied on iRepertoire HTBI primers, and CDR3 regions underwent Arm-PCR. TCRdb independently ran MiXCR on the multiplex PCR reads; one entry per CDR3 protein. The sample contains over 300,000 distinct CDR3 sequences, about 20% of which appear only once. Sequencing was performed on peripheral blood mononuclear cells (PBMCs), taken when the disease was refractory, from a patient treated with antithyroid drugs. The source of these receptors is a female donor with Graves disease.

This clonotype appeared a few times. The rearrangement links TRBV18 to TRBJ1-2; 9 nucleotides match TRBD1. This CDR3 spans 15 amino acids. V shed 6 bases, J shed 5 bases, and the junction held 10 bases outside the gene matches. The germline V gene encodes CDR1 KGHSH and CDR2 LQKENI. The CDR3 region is CASSSLADRGYGYTF. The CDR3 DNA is TGTGCCAGCTCCTCCCTCGCGGACAGGGGATATGGCTACACCTTC.

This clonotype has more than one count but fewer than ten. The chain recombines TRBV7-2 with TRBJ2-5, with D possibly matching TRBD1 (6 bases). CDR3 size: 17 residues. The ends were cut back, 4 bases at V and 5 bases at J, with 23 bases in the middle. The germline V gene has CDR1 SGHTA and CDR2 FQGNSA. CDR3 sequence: CASSSRYVVGAGETQYF. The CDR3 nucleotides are TGTGCCAGCAGCTCCCGTTACGTGGTGGGGGCCGGGGAGACCCAGTACTTC.

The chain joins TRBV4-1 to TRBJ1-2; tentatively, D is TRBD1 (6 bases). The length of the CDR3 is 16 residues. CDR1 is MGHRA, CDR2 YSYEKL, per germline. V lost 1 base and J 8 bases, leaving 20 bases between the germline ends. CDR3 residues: CASSQVGGQPSRGYTF. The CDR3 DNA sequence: TGCGCCAGCAGCCAAGTCGGGGGGCAGCCTTCGAGGGGCTACACCTTC.

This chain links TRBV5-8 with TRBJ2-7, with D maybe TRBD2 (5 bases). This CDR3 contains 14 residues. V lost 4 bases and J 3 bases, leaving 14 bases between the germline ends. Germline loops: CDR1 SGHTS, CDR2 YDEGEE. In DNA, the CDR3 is TGTGCCAGCAGCAGAGGGCCCGGGGACTACGAGCAGTACTTC. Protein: CASSRGPGDYEQYF.

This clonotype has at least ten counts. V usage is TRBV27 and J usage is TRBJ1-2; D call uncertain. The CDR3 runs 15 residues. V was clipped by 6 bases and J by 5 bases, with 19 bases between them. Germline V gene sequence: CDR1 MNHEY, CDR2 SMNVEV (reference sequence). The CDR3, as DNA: TGTGCCAGCAGACCCATCCTGGGTGCCGGGTATGGCTACACCTTC. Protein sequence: CASRPILGAGYGYTF.

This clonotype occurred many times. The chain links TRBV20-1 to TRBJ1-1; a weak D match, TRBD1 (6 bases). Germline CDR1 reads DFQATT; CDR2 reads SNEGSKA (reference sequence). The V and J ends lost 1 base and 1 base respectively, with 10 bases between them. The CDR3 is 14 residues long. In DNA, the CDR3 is TGCAGTGCTAGAGCACAGGGAGCGAACACTGAAGCTTTCTTT. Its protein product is CSARAQGANTEAFF.

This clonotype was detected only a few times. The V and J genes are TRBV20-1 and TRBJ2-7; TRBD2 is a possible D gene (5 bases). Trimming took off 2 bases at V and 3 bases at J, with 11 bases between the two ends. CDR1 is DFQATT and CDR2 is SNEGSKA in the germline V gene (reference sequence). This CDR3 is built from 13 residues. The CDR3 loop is CSARPGRNYEQYF. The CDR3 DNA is TGCAGTGCTAGACCGGGGAGAAACTACGAGCAGTACTTC.

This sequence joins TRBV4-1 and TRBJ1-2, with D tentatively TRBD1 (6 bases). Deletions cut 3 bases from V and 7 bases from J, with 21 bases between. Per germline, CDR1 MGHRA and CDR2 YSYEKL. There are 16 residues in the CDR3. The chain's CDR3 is CASSHPARGGNGGYTF. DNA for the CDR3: TGCGCCAGCAGCCATCCGGCGCGGGGGGGCAATGGTGGCTACACCTTC.

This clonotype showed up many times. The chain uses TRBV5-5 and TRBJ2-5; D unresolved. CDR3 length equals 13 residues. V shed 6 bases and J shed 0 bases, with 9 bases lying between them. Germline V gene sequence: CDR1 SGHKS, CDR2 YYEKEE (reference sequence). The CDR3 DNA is TGTGCCAGCACCATGTGGAACCAAGAGACCCAGTACTTC. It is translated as CASTMWNQETQYF.

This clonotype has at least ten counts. CDR3 protein: CASTLPGGGATNEKLFF. CDR3 bases: TGTGCCAGCACCCTCCCTGGCGGTGGGGCCACTAATGAAAAACTGTTTTTT. The chain carries TRBV7-9 and TRBJ1-4; D might be TRBD1 (5 bases). Trimming pared 7 bases from V and 2 bases from J, leaving 20 bases between. The CDR3 length is 17 residues. Germline CDR1 is SEHNR and CDR2 is FQNEAQ (reference sequence). The full variable domain, with the rest looked up from reference TRBV7-9 and TRBJ1-4, is DTGVSQNPRHKITKRGQNVTFRCDPISEHNRLYWYRQTLGQGPEFLTYFQNEAQLEKSRLLSDRFSAERPKGSFSTLEIQRTEQGDSAMYLCASTLPGGGATNEKLFFGSGTQLSVL.